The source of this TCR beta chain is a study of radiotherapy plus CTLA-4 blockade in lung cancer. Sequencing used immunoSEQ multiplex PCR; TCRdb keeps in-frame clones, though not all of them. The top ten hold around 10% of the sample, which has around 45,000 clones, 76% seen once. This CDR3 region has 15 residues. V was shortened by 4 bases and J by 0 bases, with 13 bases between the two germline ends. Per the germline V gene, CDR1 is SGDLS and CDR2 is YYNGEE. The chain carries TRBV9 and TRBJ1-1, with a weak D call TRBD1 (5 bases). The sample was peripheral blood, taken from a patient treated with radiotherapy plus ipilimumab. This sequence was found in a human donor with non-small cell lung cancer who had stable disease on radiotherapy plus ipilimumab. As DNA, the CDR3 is TGTGCCAGCAGCCCGTCTCCAGGGATGAACACTGAAGCTTTCTTT. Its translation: CASSPSPGMNTEAFF.